Listed below are T cell receptor beta chains from one sample, sequenced in a study of blood T cell repertoires in COVID-19. Clones were read by immunoSEQ multiplex PCR, and TCRdb kept only the in-frame ones, dropping some. The repertoire holds approximately 220,000 clones, with 83% as singletons. Sequencing used PBMCs or T cells enriched from blood (not recorded which). The receptors shown here come from a woman between 40 and 50 years old who had been exposed to COVID-19. The CDR3 runs from the conserved cysteine through the conserved F or W. The D gene is left open where the match is weak. Some rows have no size entry. The others give once, few or many, or a class for an expanded clone.

D | size | J | V | DNA | CDR3
- | - | TRBJ2-7 | TRBV6-5 | TGTGCCAGCAGCGATCAAAAAGGGAGCTCTATCGAGCAGTACTTC | CASSDQKGSSIEQYF
TRBD1 | - | TRBJ1-2 | TRBV18 | TGTGCCAGCTCACGGACAGGAGAGAATTATGGCTACACCTTC | CASSRTGENYGYTF
- | - | TRBJ2-2 | TRBV27 | TGTGCCAGCAGCTCCGGGACAAGTACCGGGGAGCTGTTTTTT | CASSSGTSTGELFF
- | - | TRBJ2-2 | TRBV18 | TGTGCCAGCTCACCCGACAGGCTATCGAACACCGGGGAGCTGTTTTTT | CASSPDRLSNTGELFF
- | - | TRBJ1-1 | TRBV3-1/TRBV3-2 | TGTGCCAGCAGACCCGGAGAGGCCCCGAACACTGAAGCTTTCTTT | CASRPGEAPNTEAFF
TRBD2 | - | TRBJ2-1 | TRBV24-1 | TGTGCCACCAGTGACCCCGGGACTAGCAATGAGCAGTTCTTC | CATSDPGTSNEQFF
TRBD1 | - | TRBJ2-5 | TRBV19 | TGTGCCAGTAGTCCGACCGGGACAGGCGAGACCCAGTACTTC | CASSPTGTGETQYF
- | - | TRBJ1-1 | TRBV7-3 | TGTGCCAGCGGCCTAGACAGGCGGACTGAAGCTTTCTTT | CASGLDRRTEAFF
TRBD1 | - | TRBJ1-5 | TRBV2 | TGTGCCAGCAGTGAAGCGGGACAGGTGGATCAGCCCCAGCATTTT | CASSEAGQVDQPQHF
- | once | TRBJ1-6 | TRBV9 | TGTGCCAGCAAAGGGGCGGACATAGGGAATTCACCCCTCCACTTT | CASKGADIGNSPLHF
- | - | TRBJ1-1 | TRBV6-2/TRBV6-3 | TGTGCCAGCAGTTACCCCCAGGGGCGTGGGTCGAACACTGAAGCTTTCTTT | CASSYPQGRGSNTEAFF
- | - | TRBJ1-2 | TRBV6-1 | TGTGCCAGCAGTGAAGCTTGGTCGGACTATGGCTACACCTTC | CASSEAWSDYGYTF
- | - | TRBJ1-1 | TRBV28 | TGTGCCAGCAGTTTATGGACGGGGACACAGAACACTGAAGCTTTCTTT | CASSLWTGTQNTEAFF
- | once | TRBJ2-7 | TRBV11-1 | TGTGCCAGCAGCTTTGGGAGGGGGTACGAGCAGTACTTC | CASSFGRGYEQYF
- | - | TRBJ1-1 | TRBV4-2 | TGTGCCAGCAGCCAAGACCCAGGTTTGGCTAACACTGAAGCTTTCTTT | CASSQDPGLANTEAFF
- | - | TRBJ2-3 | TRBV3-1/TRBV3-2 | TGTGCCAGCAGCCCCCTGTCGGATACGCAGTATTTT | CASSPLSDTQYF
TRBD2 | - | TRBJ2-1 | TRBV16 | TGTGCCAGCAGCCCACGGGGGGGGGACAATGAGCAGTTCTTC | CASSPRGGDNEQFF
TRBD2 | - | TRBJ2-3 | TRBV7-8 | TGTGCCAGCAGCCGAGGACTAGAGGGTACGCAGTATTTT | CASSRGLEGTQYF
TRBD2 | - | TRBJ2-4 | TRBV2 | TGTGCCAGCAGTGCAAGACGGACGGGGGGGGACATTCAGTACTTC | CASSARRTGGDIQYF
- | - | TRBJ1-1 | TRBV18 | TGTGCCAGCTCACCAGGGGGCACAGCGAACACTGAAGCTTTCTTT | CASSPGGTANTEAFF
- | - | TRBJ2-7 | TRBV5-1 | TGCGCCAGCAGCTTGACAGGGAACCCCTACGAGCAGTACTTC | CASSLTGNPYEQYF
- | - | TRBJ1-6 | TRBV7-8 | TGTGCCAGCAGCCCTCAAGGGGATTCACCCCTCCACTTT | CASSPQGDSPLHF
TRBD1 | - | TRBJ2-5 | TRBV12-3/TRBV12-4 | TGTGCCAGCACCCACGGACAGGGAAAGGCCCAGTACTTC | CASTHGQGKAQYF
TRBD1 | - | TRBJ1-1 | TRBV11-3 | TGTGCCAGCAGCCCAGGGACAGGGGGCGCCATGAACACTGAAGCTTTCTTT | CASSPGTGGAMNTEAFF
TRBD1 | - | TRBJ1-6 | TRBV28 | TGTGCCAGCAGTCCGCCGGGACAGGTCGATTCACCCCTCCACTTT | CASSPPGQVDSPLHF
TRBD1 | few | TRBJ1-6 | TRBV10-2 | TGCGCCAGCAGTGAATCTCAGGGGGCTCAAAATAATTCACCCCTCCACTTT | CASSESQGAQNNSPLHF
- | - | TRBJ2-3 | TRBV7-2 | TGTGCCAGCAGCTTCGCTAGCTCTACCGATACGCAGTATTTT | CASSFASSTDTQYF
TRBD2 | few | TRBJ2-3 | TRBV13 | TGTGCCAGCAGCTCCCGACTAGCGGGGGGAACAGATACGCAGTATTTT | CASSSRLAGGTDTQYF
- | - | TRBJ1-2 | TRBV14 | TGTGCCAGCAGCCAAGGGGCCAGAGGGTATGGCTACACCTTC | CASSQGARGYGYTF
TRBD1 | - | TRBJ1-6 | TRBV3-1/TRBV3-2 | TGTGCCAGCACGGACGGACAGGGAGATAATTCACCCCTCCACTTT | CASTDGQGDNSPLHF
- | - | TRBJ2-2 | TRBV5-1 | TGCGCCAGCAGCTTGGCCCCAGGGGGAGGCGTCACCGGGGAGCTGTTTTTT | CASSLAPGGGVTGELFF
- | - | TRBJ1-2 | TRBV7-2 | TGTGCCAGCAGCCGGGGGGATAACTATGGCTACACCTTC | CASSRGDNYGYTF
- | - | TRBJ1-3 | TRBV6-5 | TGTGCCAGCGGAGGACAGAGCTCTGGAAACACCATATATTTT | CASGGQSSGNTIYF
- | - | TRBJ1-5 | TRBV5-6 | TGTGCCAGCAGCTCAAGGGACTCCCGATATCAGCCCCAGCATTTT | CASSSRDSRYQPQHF
- | - | TRBJ2-6 | TRBV19 | TGTGCCAGTAGTATGACCCCGGGTAACTCTGGGGCCAACGTCCTGACTTTC | CASSMTPGNSGANVLTF
TRBD1 | - | TRBJ2-7 | TRBV4-3 | TGCGCCAGCAGCCAACGACAGGGGAGCTCCTACGAGCAGTACTTC | CASSQRQGSSYEQYF
- | - | TRBJ1-1 | TRBV12-5 | TGTGCTAGTGGTTTCTTGTTGGGGCGTGGGACTGAAGCTTTCTTT | CASGFLLGRGTEAFF
TRBD1 | - | TRBJ1-4 | TRBV5-1 | TGCGCCAGCAGCCAACAGGGGGTCAAGGAAAAACTGTTTTTT | CASSQQGVKEKLFF
- | - | TRBJ2-3 | TRBV18 | TGTGCCAGCTCACCGACCGGGACAGATACGCAGTATTTT | CASSPTGTDTQYF
- | - | TRBJ1-6 | TRBV28 | TGTGCCAGCATAATGAGGGGAGGGGGTGATGATAATTCACCCCTCCACTTT | CASIMRGGGDDNSPLHF
- | few | TRBJ2-2 | TRBV4-1 | TGCGCCAGCAGCCCCGTGGACATGGGCTTCACCGGGGAGCTGTTTTTT | CASSPVDMGFTGELFF
- | - | TRBJ1-3 | TRBV11-2 | TGTGCCAGCAGTTCAACAGGGTTTGGAAACACCATATATTTT | CASSSTGFGNTIYF
- | - | TRBJ1-2 | TRBV5-4 | TGTGCCAGCAGCTTGGCTTTGACAGGATATGGCTACACCTTC | CASSLALTGYGYTF
TRBD2 | - | TRBJ2-7 | TRBV28 | TGTGCCAGCAGTTTTCAGCGGGGACCGAGATCCTACGAGCAGTACTTC | CASSFQRGPRSYEQYF
- | - | TRBJ1-5 | TRBV2 | TGTGCCAGCAGTACGGACAGCTTCAATCAGCCCCAGCATTTT | CASSTDSFNQPQHF
TRBD1 | - | TRBJ1-3 | TRBV7-2 | TGTGCCAGCAGCATCCAAGGGACAGACGGAAACACCATATATTTT | CASSIQGTDGNTIYF
- | - | TRBJ1-5 | TRBV19 | TGTGCCAGTCGGGGGGCTGGCAATCAGCCCCAGCATTTT | CASRGAGNQPQHF
TRBD1 | - | TRBJ1-1 | TRBV4-1 | TGCGCCAGCAGCCAAGGTCCGGGACAGAGTTTGAACACTGAAGCTTTCTTT | CASSQGPGQSLNTEAFF
TRBD1 | few | TRBJ1-2 | TRBV6-5 | TGTGCCAGCAGTCAACCCACAGGGGGCGGAGATGGCTACACCTTC | CASSQPTGGGDGYTF
- | - | TRBJ1-4 | TRBV7-9 | TGTGCCAGCAGCTTATGGGGGGAAGAAAAACTGTTTTTT | CASSLWGEEKLFF
- | few | TRBJ1-3 | TRBV3-1/TRBV3-2 | TGTGCCAGCAGCCAGGGGGCGGGTGGAAACACCATATATTTT | CASSQGAGGNTIYF
- | - | TRBJ1-6 | TRBV6-5 | TGTGCCAGCAGTTACTCGACACGCTATAATTCACCCCTCCACTTT | CASSYSTRYNSPLHF
TRBD1 | - | TRBJ2-3 | TRBV11-2 | TGTGCCAGCAGCTTACTCACAGGGGGCTTCACAGATACGCAGTATTTT | CASSLLTGGFTDTQYF
TRBD2 | once | TRBJ2-3 | TRBV3-1/TRBV3-2 | TGTGCCAGCAGCCAAGGACTAGCGGAGACGACAGATACGCAGTATTTT | CASSQGLAETTDTQYF
TRBD1 | - | TRBJ2-2 | TRBV5-6 | TGTGCCAGCAGCCAAAGGACAGGGGGAACCGGGGAGCTGTTTTTT | CASSQRTGGTGELFF